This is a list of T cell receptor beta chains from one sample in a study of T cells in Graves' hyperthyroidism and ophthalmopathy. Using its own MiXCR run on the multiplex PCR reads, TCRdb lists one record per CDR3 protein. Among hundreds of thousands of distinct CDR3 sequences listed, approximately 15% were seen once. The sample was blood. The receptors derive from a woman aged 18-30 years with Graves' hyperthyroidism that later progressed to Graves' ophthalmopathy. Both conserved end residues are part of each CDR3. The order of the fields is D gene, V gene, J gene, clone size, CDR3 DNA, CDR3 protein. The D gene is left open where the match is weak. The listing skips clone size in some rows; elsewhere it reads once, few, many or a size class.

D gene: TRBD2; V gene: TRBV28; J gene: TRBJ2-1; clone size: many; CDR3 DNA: TGTGCCAGCAGTTTAGCGGGAGGGAGCAATGAGCAGTTCTTC; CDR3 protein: CASSLAGGSNEQFF
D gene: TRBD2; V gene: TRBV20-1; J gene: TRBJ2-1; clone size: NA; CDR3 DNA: TGCAGTGCTAGAGATCCGACTAGCGGTAGGGAGCAGTTCTTC; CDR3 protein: CSARDPTSGREQFF
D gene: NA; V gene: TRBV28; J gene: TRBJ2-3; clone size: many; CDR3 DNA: TGTGCCAGCAGTGTTATTAGCCTCCCCCACACAGATACGCAGTATTTT; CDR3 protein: CASSVISLPHTDTQYF
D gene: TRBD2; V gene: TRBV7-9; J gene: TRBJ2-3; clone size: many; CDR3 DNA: TGTGCCAGCAGCTTAGTGACTAGCGGGAAAACAGATACGCAGTATTTT; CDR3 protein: CASSLVTSGKTDTQYF
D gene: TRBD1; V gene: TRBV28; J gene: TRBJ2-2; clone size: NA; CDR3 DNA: TGTGCCAGCAGTCGGACAGGGCAAACCGGGGAGCTGTTTTTT; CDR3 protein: CASSRTGQTGELFF
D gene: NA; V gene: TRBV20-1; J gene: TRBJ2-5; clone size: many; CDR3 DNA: TGCAGTTTTCCCGGAAGGTACCAAGAGACCCAGTACTTC; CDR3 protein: CSFPGRYQETQYF
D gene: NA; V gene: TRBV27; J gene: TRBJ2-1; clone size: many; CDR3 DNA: TGTGCCAGCAGTTCCATACGGGAGAGTGACAATGAGCAGTTCTTC; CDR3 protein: CASSSIRESDNEQFF
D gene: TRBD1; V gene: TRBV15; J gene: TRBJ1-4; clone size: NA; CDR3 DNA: TGTGCCACCAGCGAGAGTTTAGGGGGCCGTGAAAAACTGTTTTTT; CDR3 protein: CATSESLGGREKLFF
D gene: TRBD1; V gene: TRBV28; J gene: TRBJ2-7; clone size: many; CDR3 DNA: TGTGCCAGCAGTCGGGGACAGAAGATCTACGAGCAGTACTTC; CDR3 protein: CASSRGQKIYEQYF
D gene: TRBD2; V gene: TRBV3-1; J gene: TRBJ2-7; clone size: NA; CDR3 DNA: TGTGCCAGCAGCCAAGATCCACCCGGGGCCGGGACTAGCGGGAGGCGGAAAGGGCACTACTTC; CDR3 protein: CASSQDPPGAGTSGRRKGHYF
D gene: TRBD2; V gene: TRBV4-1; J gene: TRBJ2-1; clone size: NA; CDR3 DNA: TGCGCCAGCAGCCAAGAAGCCGTCAGCGGGAGGTTCTTC; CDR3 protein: CASSQEAVSGRFF
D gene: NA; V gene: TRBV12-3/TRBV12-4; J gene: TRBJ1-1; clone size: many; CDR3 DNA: TGTGCCAGCACCCTATCGTTCACAGGGTGGAACACTGAAGCTTTCTTT; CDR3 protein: CASTLSFTGWNTEAFF
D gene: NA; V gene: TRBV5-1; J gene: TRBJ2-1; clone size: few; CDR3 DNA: TGCGCCAGTCAGAACTCCCGGAACAATGAGCAGTTCTTC; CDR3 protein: CASQNSRNNEQFF
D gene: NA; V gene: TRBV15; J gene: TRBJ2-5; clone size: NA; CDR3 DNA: TGTGCCACCAGCGTCAGGGCCGAGCTAGAGACCCAGTACTTC; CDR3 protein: CATSVRAELETQYF
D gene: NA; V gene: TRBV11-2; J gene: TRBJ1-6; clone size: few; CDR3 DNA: TGTGCCAGCAGCTTAGGGGCCGTTCATTCACCCCTCCACTTT; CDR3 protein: CASSLGAVHSPLHF
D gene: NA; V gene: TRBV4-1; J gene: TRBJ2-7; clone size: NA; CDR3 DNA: TGCGCCAGCAGCCAAGGTGTGGGGGGGGCGTGGGAGCAGTACTTC; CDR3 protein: CASSQGVGGAWEQYF
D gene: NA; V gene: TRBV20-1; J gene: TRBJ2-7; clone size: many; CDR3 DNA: TGCAGTGCCCCTCACCGGACAGGAGGGAACTACGAGCAGTACTTC; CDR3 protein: CSAPHRTGGNYEQYF
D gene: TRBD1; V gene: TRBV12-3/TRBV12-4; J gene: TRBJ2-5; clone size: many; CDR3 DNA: TGTGCCAGCACTATGACAGGGGCCGAGTGGACCCAGTACTTC; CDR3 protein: CASTMTGAEWTQYF
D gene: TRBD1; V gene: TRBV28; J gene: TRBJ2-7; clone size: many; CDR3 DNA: TGTGCCAGCACCGGGGCCCCCGGGACAGGGCTTATGGACGAGCAGTACTTC; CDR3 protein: CASTGAPGTGLMDEQYF
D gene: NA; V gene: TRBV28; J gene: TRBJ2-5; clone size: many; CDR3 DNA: TGTGCCAGCAGTTATGTCGTCTTAAGGGCGAAAGAGACCCAGTACTTC; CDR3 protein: CASSYVVLRAKETQYF
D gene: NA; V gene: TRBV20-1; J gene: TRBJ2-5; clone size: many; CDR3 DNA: TGCAGTGCTAGAAACCCGGGACAAGGAGTACAAGAGACCCAGTACTTC; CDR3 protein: CSARNPGQGVQETQYF
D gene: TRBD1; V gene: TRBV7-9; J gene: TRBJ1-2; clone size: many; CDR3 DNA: TGTGCCAGCAGCACCACAGGGGCTTACTATGGCTACACCTTC; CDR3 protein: CASSTTGAYYGYTF
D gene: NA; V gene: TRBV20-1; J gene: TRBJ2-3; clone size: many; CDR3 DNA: TGCAGTGCTAGTCAAACAGCAGATACGCAGTATTTT; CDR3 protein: CSASQTADTQYF
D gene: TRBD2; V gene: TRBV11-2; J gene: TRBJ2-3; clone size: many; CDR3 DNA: TGTGCCAGCAGCCCTCGGAGAGCGGGAGTAACGGATACGCAGTATTTT; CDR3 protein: CASSPRRAGVTDTQYF
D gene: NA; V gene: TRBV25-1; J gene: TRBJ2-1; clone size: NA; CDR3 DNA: TGTGCCAGCAGCAACTACCGATCCAACAATGAGCAGTTCTTC; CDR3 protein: CASSNYRSNNEQFF
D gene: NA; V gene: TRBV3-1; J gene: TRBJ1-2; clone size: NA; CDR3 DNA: TGTGCCAGCAGCCAAGATGTCGAGGGGCTAGTTAACTATGGCTACACCTTC; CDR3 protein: CASSQDVEGLVNYGYTF